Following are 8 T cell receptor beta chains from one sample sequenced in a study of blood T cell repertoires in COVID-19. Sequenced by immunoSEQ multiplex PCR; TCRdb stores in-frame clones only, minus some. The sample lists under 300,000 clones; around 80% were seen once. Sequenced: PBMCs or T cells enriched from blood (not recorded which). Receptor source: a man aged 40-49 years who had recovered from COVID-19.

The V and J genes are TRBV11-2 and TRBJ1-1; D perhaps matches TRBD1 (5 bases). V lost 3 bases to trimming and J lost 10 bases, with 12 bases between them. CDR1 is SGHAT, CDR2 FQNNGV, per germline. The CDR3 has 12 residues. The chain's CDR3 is CASSFPGIGAFF. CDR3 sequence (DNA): TGTGCCAGCAGCTTCCCAGGGATTGGAGCTTTCTTT.

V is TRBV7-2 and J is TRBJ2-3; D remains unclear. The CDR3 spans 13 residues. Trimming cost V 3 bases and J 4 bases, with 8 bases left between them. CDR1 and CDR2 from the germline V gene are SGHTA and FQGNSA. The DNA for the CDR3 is TGTGCCAGCAGCTTTAACCGCGCAGATACGCAGTATTTT. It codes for CASSFNRADTQYF.

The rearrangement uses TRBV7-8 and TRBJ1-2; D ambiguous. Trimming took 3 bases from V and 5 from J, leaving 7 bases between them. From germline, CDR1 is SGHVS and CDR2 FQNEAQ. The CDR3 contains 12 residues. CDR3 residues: CASSFEAYGYTF. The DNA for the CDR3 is TGTGCCAGCAGCTTCGAGGCGTATGGCTACACCTTC.

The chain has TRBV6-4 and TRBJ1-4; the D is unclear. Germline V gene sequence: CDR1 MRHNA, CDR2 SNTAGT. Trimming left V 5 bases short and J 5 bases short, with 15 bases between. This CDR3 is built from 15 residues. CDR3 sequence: CASSPSGGRNEKLFF. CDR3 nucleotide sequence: TGTGCCAGCAGTCCCTCAGGAGGAAGGAATGAAAAACTGTTTTTT.

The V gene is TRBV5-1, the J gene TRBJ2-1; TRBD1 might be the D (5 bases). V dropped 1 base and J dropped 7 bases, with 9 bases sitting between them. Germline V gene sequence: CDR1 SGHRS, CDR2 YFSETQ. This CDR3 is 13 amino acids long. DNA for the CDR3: TGCGCCAGCAGCTTGATCGACAGTAATGAGCAGTTCTTC. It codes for CASSLIDSNEQFF.

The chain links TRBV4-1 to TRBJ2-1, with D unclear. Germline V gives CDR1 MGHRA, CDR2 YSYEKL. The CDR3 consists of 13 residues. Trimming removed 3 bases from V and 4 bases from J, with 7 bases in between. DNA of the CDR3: TGCGCCAGCAGCCACCGGTCTTACAATGAGCAGTTCTTC. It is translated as CASSHRSYNEQFF.

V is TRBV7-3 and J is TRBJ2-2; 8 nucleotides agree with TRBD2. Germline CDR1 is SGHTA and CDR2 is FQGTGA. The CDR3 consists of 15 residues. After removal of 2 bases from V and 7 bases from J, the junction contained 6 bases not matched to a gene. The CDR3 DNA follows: TGTGCCAGCAGCTTAGGCCTAGCGGGCGGCGGGGAGCTGTTTTTT. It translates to CASSLGLAGGGELFF.

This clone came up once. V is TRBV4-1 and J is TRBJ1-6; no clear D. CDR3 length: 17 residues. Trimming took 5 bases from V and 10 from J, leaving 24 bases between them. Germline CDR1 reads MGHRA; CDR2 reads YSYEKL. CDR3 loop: CASSSKYDGSARSPLHF. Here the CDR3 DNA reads TGCGCCAGCAGCTCCAAGTACGACGGGTCGGCTCGATCACCCCTCCACTTT.